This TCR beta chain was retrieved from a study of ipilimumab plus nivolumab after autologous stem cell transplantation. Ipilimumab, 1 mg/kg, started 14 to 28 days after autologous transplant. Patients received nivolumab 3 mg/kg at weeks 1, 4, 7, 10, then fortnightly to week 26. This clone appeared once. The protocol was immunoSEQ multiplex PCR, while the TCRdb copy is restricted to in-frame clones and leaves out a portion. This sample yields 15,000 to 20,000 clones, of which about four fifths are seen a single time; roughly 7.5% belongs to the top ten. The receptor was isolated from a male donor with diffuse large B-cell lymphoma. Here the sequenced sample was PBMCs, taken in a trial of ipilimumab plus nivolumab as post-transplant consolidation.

The CDR3 sequence: CASRGGTTNEQFF. The CDR3 DNA reads TGTGCCAGCAGGGGGGGGACTACGAATGAGCAGTTCTTC. The V call is TRBV2, the J call TRBJ2-1; the match to TRBD2 covers 7 bases. This CDR3 spans 13 amino acids. The ends lost 6 bases at V and 7 bases at J; junction bases unmatched: 6. CDR1 SNHLY and CDR2 FYNNEI come from the germline V gene.